These 30 T cell receptor beta chains came from one sample sequenced in a study of blood T cell repertoires in COVID-19. Using immunoSEQ multiplex PCR, the repertoire was profiled, and TCRdb retains in-frame clones only, with some absent. Among fewer than 300,000 clones listed, around 86% were seen once. Source material: peripheral blood. These receptors all come from a human donor in a cohort sampled during active COVID-19.

The rearrangement joins TRBV18 to TRBJ1-1, with TRBD1 matching 7 bases. V dropped 6 bases and J dropped 2; count of bases not matched to a gene: 12. This CDR3 has 16 amino acids. CDR1 and CDR2 from the germline V gene are KGHSH and LQKENI. This chain's CDR3 is CASSPGQVGVNTEAFF. DNA for the CDR3: TGTGCCAGCTCTCCAGGACAGGTGGGGGTAAACACTGAAGCTTTCTTT.

This clone was detected once. This chain links TRBV4-1 with TRBJ2-1, with TRBD2 matching over 7 bases. CDR1 and CDR2 (germline): MGHRA, YSYEKL. V lost 6 bases to trimming and J lost 5 bases; unmatched junction nucleotides: 13. The CDR3 is 16 residues long. The CDR3 DNA sequence: TGCGCCAGCAGTCAATCTCTAGCGGAAGCTAACAATGAGCAGTTCTTC. Its protein product is CASSQSLAEANNEQFF.

A remark on this clone: At one end the junction does not follow the germline gene, possibly because of a read error. This rearrangement joins TRBV3-1 (or the pseudogene TRBV3-2) to TRBJ2-3; possible D gene TRBD2, 5 bases. The CDR3 consists of 14 residues. The germline V gene has CDR1 LGHDT and CDR2 YNNKEL (reference sequence). In DNA, the CDR3 is TGTGCCAGCACCCAAGATCTAGCTACAGATACGCAGTATTTT. The encoded protein is CASTQDLATDTQYF.

The rearrangement links TRBV7-2 to TRBJ1-1; possible D gene TRBD1, 5 bases. Trimming left V 3 bases short and J 4 bases short, with 18 bases between. The CDR3 sequence is 16 residues long. Germline values: CDR1 SGHTA, CDR2 FQGNSA. The CDR3 loop is CASSLYFQGLGTEAFF. The CDR3 bases are TGTGCCAGCAGCTTGTACTTTCAGGGCCTCGGCACTGAAGCTTTCTTT.

The count of this clone is one. This sequence joins TRBV12-3 or TRBV12-4 and TRBJ1-2; TRBD1 is a possible D gene (5 bases). Trimming removed 1 base at V and 6 bases at J, with 9 bases between. CDR3 length: 13 residues. The CDR3 DNA reads as TGTGCCAGCAGTTTAGTCGAAGGGGATGGCTACACCTTC. Protein product: CASSLVEGDGYTF.

The chain uses TRBV6-5 and TRBJ1-4; TRBD1 is a possible D gene (5 bases). CDR1 is MNHEY and CDR2 is SVGAGI in the germline V gene. The CDR3 spans 14 residues. V lost 2 bases and J lost 7, with 11 bases in between. The CDR3 loop reads CASSYGGGREKLFF. Here the CDR3 DNA reads TGTGCCAGCAGTTACGGCGGGGGTCGTGAAAAACTGTTTTTT.

The V and J genes are TRBV14 and TRBJ2-4, with D possibly TRBD2 on 6 matching bases. Germline V lookup: CDR1 SGHDN, CDR2 FVKESK. The CDR3 has 17 residues. V was trimmed by 3 bases and J by 4 bases, leaving 19 bases between them. In DNA, the CDR3 is TGTGCCAGCAGCCAGGGGACGGGCGGGGCCCGAAAAAACATTCAGTACTTC. Translation gives CASSQGTGGARKNIQYF.

The chain employs TRBV2 and TRBJ2-1, with D perhaps matching TRBD1 (5 bases). This CDR3 is 11 amino acids long. Deletions cut 4 bases from V and 15 bases from J, with 13 bases between. Germline values: CDR1 SNHLY, CDR2 FYNNEI. The DNA for the CDR3 is TGTGCCAGCAGTGGGGTGGCAGGGTGGTTCTTC. Translating gives CASSGVAGWFF.

The gene calls are TRBV7-9 and TRBJ2-1, with 9 bases aligning to TRBD1. Trimming removed 8 bases from V and 6 bases from J; junction bases left unmatched: 5. The CDR3 extends over 13 amino acids. CDR1 and CDR2 from the germline V gene are SEHNR and FQNEAQ (reference sequence). The CDR3 spells CASRDRESNEQFF. The CDR3 nucleotides read TGTGCCAGCCGGGACAGGGAATCCAATGAGCAGTTCTTC.

This chain links TRBV25-1 with TRBJ2-6; D remains unclear. This CDR3 comprises 13 residues. V dropped 5 bases and J dropped 1 base, with 3 bases sitting between them. CDR1 is MGHDK and CDR2 is SYGVNS in the germline V gene. CDR3 loop: CASSPSGANVLTF. The CDR3 DNA reads TGTGCCAGCAGTCCGTCTGGGGCCAACGTCCTGACTTTC.

The chain uses TRBV18 and TRBJ1-1; weak D call: TRBD1 (5 bases). Looked up from germline, CDR1 is KGHSH and CDR2 is LQKENI. Trimming took 10 bases from V and 1 from J, leaving 13 bases between them. This CDR3 is built from 13 residues. In nucleotides, the CDR3 is TGTGCCACAAGGGGTTCTGAGAACACTGAAGCTTTCTTT. It yields the protein CATRGSENTEAFF.

V usage is TRBV18 and J usage is TRBJ1-5; unclear D gene. Germline V gives CDR1 KGHSH, CDR2 LQKENI. The CDR3 consists of 13 residues. V was trimmed by 6 bases and J by 6 bases, leaving 12 bases between them. For the CDR3, the DNA is TGTGCCAGCTCTATTTTTGCGGGTCAGCCCCAGCATTTT. Its translation: CASSIFAGQPQHF.

The gene calls are TRBV5-1 and TRBJ1-1; D unclear. V was clipped by 4 bases and J by 1 base, with 8 bases between them. The germline V gene encodes CDR1 SGHRS and CDR2 YFSETQ. The CDR3 consists of 13 residues. CDR3 amino acids: CASSPAGNTEAFF. CDR3 DNA sequence: TGCGCCAGCAGCCCGGCAGGGAACACTGAAGCTTTCTTT.

The chain carries TRBV27 and TRBJ1-5, with D possibly TRBD1 on 6 matching bases. CDR3 length equals 13 residues. CDR1 and CDR2 (germline): MNHEY, SMNVEV (reference sequence). V was pared by 6 bases and J by 6 bases, with 12 bases between. The CDR3 sequence: CASRQGLTQPQHF. DNA for the CDR3: TGTGCCAGCAGGCAGGGGCTGACTCAGCCCCAGCATTTT.

J is TRBJ2-5 and V is TRBV10-2; a possible D gene is TRBD2 (5 bases). The CDR3 spans 14 residues. V shed 4 bases and J shed 1 base, with 10 bases lying between them. In germline, CDR1 is WSHSY, CDR2 SAAADI. For the CDR3, the DNA is TGCGCCAGCAGTGGGTCGACTATCCAAGAGACCCAGTACTTC. Translation: CASSGSTIQETQYF.

This chain links TRBV6-5 with TRBJ2-3, with a weak D call TRBD2 (5 bases). Germline loops: CDR1 MNHEY, CDR2 SVGAGI. The CDR3 sequence is 15 residues long. Trimming took off 6 bases at V and 5 bases at J, with 18 bases between the two ends. Here the CDR3 reads CASRGRTAFQDTQYF. CDR3 bases: TGTGCCAGCAGGGGAAGGACTGCCTTCCAAGATACGCAGTATTTT.

The chain links TRBV19 to TRBJ2-2; 7 nucleotides line up with TRBD1. With 7 bases clipped from V and 2 bases from J, the junction kept 7 bases outside the gene matches. CDR1 is LNHDA, CDR2 SQIVND, per germline (reference sequence). This CDR3 is built from 15 residues. CDR3 sequence reads: CASNPGGANTGELFF. In DNA form, the CDR3 reads TGTGCCAGTAACCCAGGGGGAGCCAACACCGGGGAGCTGTTTTTT.

The J gene is TRBJ2-1, the V gene TRBV7-2; D perhaps matches TRBD1 (5 bases). The CDR3 has 14 amino acids. With 3 bases removed from V and 9 bases from J, the gap between germline ends came to 15 bases. Per germline, CDR1 SGHTA and CDR2 FQGNSA. The CDR3 sequence: CASSFLGLEGEQFF. CDR3 in DNA: TGTGCCAGCAGCTTTCTGGGGCTGGAAGGTGAGCAGTTCTTC. The whole variable domain, filled in from reference TRBV7-2 and TRBJ2-1, reads GAGVSQSPSNKVTEKGKDVELRCDPISGHTALYWYRQSLGQGLEFLIYFQGNSAPDKSGLPSDRFSAERTGGSVSTLTIQRTQQEDSAVYLCASSFLGLEGEQFFGPGTRLTVL.

This clone has only one observation. The V gene is TRBV4-1, the J gene TRBJ2-5, with 10 bases matching TRBD2. Germline V lookup: CDR1 MGHRA, CDR2 YSYEKL. The CDR3 has 13 residues. V shed 8 bases and J 2 bases; nucleotides not matched to a gene: 2. The CDR3 loop reads CASGLAEQETQYF. Here the CDR3 DNA reads TGCGCCAGCGGACTAGCGGAACAAGAGACCCAGTACTTC.

The CDR3 sequence: CASSLMAGLTGELFF. Written as DNA, the CDR3 is TGTGCCAGCAGCTTAATGGCGGGTCTAACCGGGGAGCTGTTTTTT. V gene TRBV7-9 combines with J gene TRBJ2-2; D is possibly TRBD2 (5 bases). The CDR3 totals 15 residues. With 2 bases removed from V and 5 bases from J, the gap between germline ends came to 12 bases. Germline V gene lookup returns CDR1 SEHNR and CDR2 FQNEAQ (reference sequence).

V gene TRBV3-1 (or the pseudogene TRBV3-2) combines with J gene TRBJ2-7; unclear D gene. In germline, CDR1 is LGHDT, CDR2 YNNKEL (reference sequence). CDR3 size: 15 residues. The V gene lost 1 base and the J gene lost 0 bases, with 10 bases spanning the gap. The CDR3 sequence: CASSQVLHSSYEQYF. The CDR3 DNA follows: TGTGCCAGCAGCCAAGTTTTGCATAGCTCCTACGAGCAGTACTTC.

Only a few counts were recorded for this clone. The genes are TRBV28 and TRBJ1-2; 7 nucleotides line up with TRBD1. This CDR3 has 14 residues. The germline gives CDR1 MDHEN, CDR2 SYDVKM. V gave up 3 bases and J gave up 6 bases; unmatched junction bases: 7. The CDR3: CASSLGAGGNGYTF. CDR3 bases: TGTGCCAGCAGTTTGGGGGCAGGGGGGAATGGCTACACCTTC.

V and J are TRBV9 and TRBJ2-1; D may be TRBD2 (5 bases). Germline V lookup: CDR1 SGDLS, CDR2 YYNGEE. The CDR3 has 15 residues. V lost 0 bases to trimming and J lost 10 bases, with 17 bases between them. CDR3 sequence: CASSVGGGSPNEQFF. The CDR3 DNA follows: TGTGCCAGCAGCGTAGGGGGTGGGAGTCCGAACGAGCAGTTCTTC.

The rearrangement links TRBV19 to TRBJ1-1, with a tentative D call TRBD1 (5 bases). The germline gives CDR1 LNHDA, CDR2 SQIVND (reference sequence). Deletions cut 7 bases from V and 0 bases from J, with 12 bases between. CDR3 size: 14 residues. CDR3 nucleotides: TGTGCCAGTACTTACGACAGTCTGAACACTGAAGCTTTCTTT. Protein product: CASTYDSLNTEAFF.

The chain is built from TRBV27 and TRBJ1-1; 8 bases fit TRBD1. The germline V gene has CDR1 MNHEY and CDR2 SMNVEV (reference sequence). The V gene end was trimmed by 3 bases and the J gene end by 6 bases; junction bases not matched to a gene: 6. The CDR3 has 14 amino acids. CDR3 protein: CASSFTTTGAEAFF. CDR3 in DNA: TGTGCCAGCAGTTTTACCACGACAGGGGCTGAAGCTTTCTTT.

V is TRBV6-6 and J is TRBJ2-7, with D perhaps matching TRBD2 (5 bases). The V end was cut by 6 bases, the J end by 3 bases, with 15 bases between. This CDR3 comprises 14 residues. CDR1 and CDR2 from the germline V gene are MNHNY and SVGAGI (reference sequence). The CDR3 here is CASSPLGSGYEQYF. The CDR3 DNA reads as TGTGCCAGCAGCCCCCTAGGAAGCGGCTACGAGCAGTACTTC.

In this sample, this clone turned up a few times. The rearrangement joins TRBV5-1 to TRBJ2-7; 10 bases fit TRBD1. Trimming took 3 bases from V and 3 from J; bases not matched to a gene: 6. CDR1 SGHRS and CDR2 YFSETQ come from the germline V gene. The CDR3 sequence is 15 residues long. CDR3 sequence: CASSSYGTGDYEQYF. For the CDR3, the DNA is TGCGCCAGCAGCTCTTACGGGACAGGGGACTACGAGCAGTACTTC.

The rearrangement uses TRBV13 and TRBJ2-3; TRBD2 matches at 9 bases. V dropped 6 bases and J dropped 8; count of bases not matched to a gene: 15. The CDR3 contains 16 residues. The germline CDR1 and CDR2 sequences are PRHDT and FYEKMQ (reference sequence). CDR3 DNA: TGTGCCAGCAGTTCCGTAGCGGGAGTCCGAGTAGCTACGCAGTATTTT. Encoded protein: CASSSVAGVRVATQYF.

The chain links TRBV4-1 to TRBJ2-1, with 7 bases fitting TRBD1. V lost 5 bases, J lost 3 bases, and 25 bases stayed unmatched. This CDR3 contains 21 residues. Germline CDR1 MGHRA, CDR2 YSYEKL. The CDR3 protein is CASSENLLSRRTGVGYNEQFF. CDR3 nucleotide sequence: TGCGCCAGCAGCGAAAACCTATTGTCACGTCGGACAGGAGTGGGCTACAATGAGCAGTTCTTC.

In this sample, this clone turned up once. The chain joins TRBV28 to TRBJ2-3; 16 bases fit TRBD2. Germline CDR1 is MDHEN and CDR2 is SYDVKM. This CDR3 comprises 17 residues. Trimming at V came to 11 bases and at J to 0 bases, leaving 8 bases not matched to a gene. CDR3 nucleotide sequence: TGTGCCGTACCGGGACTAGCGGGAGGGCAGAGCACAGATACGCAGTATTTT. Translated: CAVPGLAGGQSTDTQYF.